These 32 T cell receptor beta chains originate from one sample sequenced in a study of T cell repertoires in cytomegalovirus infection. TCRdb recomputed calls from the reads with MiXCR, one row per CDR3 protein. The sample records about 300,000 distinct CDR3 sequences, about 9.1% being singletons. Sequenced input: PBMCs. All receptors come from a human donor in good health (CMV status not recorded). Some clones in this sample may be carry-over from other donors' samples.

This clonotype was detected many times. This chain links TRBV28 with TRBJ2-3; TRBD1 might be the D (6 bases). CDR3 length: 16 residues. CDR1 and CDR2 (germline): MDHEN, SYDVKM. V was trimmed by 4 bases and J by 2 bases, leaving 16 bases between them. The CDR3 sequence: CASSYTGKLYTDTQYF. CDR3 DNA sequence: TGTGCCAGCAGTTACACAGGGAAATTATACACAGATACGCAGTATTTT.

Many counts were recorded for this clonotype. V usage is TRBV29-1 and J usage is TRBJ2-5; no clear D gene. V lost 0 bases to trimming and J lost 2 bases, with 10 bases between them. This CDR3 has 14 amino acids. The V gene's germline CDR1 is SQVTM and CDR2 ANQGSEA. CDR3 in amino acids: CSVEDRAVQETQYF. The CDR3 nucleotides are TGCAGCGTTGAAGATAGGGCGGTTCAAGAGACCCAGTACTTC.

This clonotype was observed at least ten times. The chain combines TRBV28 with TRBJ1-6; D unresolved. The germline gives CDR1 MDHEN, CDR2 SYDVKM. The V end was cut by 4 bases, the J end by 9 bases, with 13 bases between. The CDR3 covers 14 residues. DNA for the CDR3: TGTGCCAGCAGTTCAGATAGGACCCTTTCACCCCTCCACTTT. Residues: CASSSDRTLSPLHF.

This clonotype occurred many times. The CDR3 DNA reads as TGTGCCAGCAGCCAAATCGGGTTCCAAGAGACCCAGTACTTC. Translated, it gives CASSQIGFQETQYF. The V gene is TRBV7-9, the J gene TRBJ2-5; D remains unclear. V was pared by 5 bases and J by 1 base, with 11 bases between. The CDR3 consists of 14 residues. CDR1 is SEHNR and CDR2 is FQNEAQ in the germline V gene (reference sequence).

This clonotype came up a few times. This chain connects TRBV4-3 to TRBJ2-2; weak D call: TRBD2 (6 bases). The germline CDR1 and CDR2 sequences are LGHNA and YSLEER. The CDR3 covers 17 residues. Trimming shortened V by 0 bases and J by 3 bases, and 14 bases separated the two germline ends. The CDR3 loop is CASSQDSSGMYTGELFF. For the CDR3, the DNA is TGCGCCAGCAGCCAAGATAGTAGCGGAATGTACACCGGGGAGCTGTTTTTT.

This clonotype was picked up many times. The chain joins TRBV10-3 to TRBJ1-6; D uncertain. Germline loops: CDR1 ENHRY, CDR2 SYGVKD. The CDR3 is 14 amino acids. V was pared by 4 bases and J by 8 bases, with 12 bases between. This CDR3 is CAISGNRDYSPLHF. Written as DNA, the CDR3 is TGTGCCATCAGTGGTAACAGAGACTATTCACCCCTCCACTTT.

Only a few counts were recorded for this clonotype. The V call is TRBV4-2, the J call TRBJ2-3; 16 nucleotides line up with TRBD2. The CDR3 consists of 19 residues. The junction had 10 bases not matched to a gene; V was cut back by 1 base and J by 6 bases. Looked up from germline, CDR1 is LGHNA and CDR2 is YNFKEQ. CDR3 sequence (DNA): TGTGCCAGCAGCCAAGCCGGGACTAGCGGGGGGGCCCGTGCGGATACGCAGTATTTT. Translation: CASSQAGTSGGARADTQYF.

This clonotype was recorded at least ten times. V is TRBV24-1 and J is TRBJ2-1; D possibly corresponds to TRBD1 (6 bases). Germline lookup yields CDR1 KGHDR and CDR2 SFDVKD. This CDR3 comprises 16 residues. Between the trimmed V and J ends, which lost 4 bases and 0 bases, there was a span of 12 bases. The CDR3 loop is CATSDQNRVSYNEQFF. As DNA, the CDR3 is TGTGCCACCAGTGACCAAAACAGGGTCTCCTACAATGAGCAGTTCTTC.

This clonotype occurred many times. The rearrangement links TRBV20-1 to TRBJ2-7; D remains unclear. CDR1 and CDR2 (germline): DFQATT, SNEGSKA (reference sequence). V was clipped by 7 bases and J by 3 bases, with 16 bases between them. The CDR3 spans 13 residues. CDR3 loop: CSVPWPGRYEQYF. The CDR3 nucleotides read TGCAGTGTCCCCTGGCCAGGCCGCTACGAGCAGTACTTC.

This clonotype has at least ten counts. CDR3 bases: TGTGCCAGCAGTTCCCCGCCCGGAGCGGGGGGCCACGGAGGGGGCGATACGCAGTATTTT. Translation: CASSSPPGAGGHGGGDTQYF. The chain links TRBV25-1 to TRBJ2-3; 9 bases fit TRBD2. Germline V CDR1 and CDR2: MGHDK, SYGVNS. This CDR3 spans 20 amino acids. Trimming at V came to 5 bases and at J to 6 bases, leaving 24 bases not matched to a gene.

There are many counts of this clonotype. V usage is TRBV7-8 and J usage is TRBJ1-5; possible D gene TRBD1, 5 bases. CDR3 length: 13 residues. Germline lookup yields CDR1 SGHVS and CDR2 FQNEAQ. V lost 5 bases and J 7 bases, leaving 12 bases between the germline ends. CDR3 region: CASSRGVRQPQHF. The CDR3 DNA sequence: TGTGCCAGCAGCCGGGGCGTCAGGCAGCCCCAGCATTTT.

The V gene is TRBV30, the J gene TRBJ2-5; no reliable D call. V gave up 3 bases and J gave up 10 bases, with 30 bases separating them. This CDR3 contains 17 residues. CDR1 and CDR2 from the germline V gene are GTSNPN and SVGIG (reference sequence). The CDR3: CAWRGVYGLRTSRDQYF. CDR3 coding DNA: TGTGCCTGGAGAGGAGTGTACGGCCTAAGGACCTCAAGAGACCAGTACTTC.

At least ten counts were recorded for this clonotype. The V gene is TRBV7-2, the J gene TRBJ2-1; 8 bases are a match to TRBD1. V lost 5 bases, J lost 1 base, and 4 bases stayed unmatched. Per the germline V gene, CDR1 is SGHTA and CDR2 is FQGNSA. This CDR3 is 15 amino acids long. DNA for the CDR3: TGTGCCAGCAGCCCCGACAGGGGATCCTACAATGAGCAGTTCTTC. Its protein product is CASSPDRGSYNEQFF.

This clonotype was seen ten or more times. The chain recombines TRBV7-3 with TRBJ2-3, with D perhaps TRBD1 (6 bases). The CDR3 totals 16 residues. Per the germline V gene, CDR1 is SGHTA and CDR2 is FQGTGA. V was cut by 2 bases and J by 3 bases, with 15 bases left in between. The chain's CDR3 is CASSLGAGAGTDTQYF. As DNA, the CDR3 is TGTGCCAGCAGCTTAGGGGCAGGGGCTGGAACAGATACGCAGTATTTT.

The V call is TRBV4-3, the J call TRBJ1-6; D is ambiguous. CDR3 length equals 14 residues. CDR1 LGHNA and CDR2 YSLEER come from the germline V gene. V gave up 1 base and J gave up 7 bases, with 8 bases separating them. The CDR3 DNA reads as TGCGCCAGCAGCCAAGCCGGGGAAAATTCACCCCTCCACTTT. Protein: CASSQAGENSPLHF.

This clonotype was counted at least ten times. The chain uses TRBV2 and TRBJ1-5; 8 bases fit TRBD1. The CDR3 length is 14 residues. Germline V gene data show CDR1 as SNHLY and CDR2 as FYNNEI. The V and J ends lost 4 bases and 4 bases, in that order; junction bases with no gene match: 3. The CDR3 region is CASSGWTGNQPQHF. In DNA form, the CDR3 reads TGTGCCAGCAGTGGATGGACAGGGAATCAGCCCCAGCATTTT.

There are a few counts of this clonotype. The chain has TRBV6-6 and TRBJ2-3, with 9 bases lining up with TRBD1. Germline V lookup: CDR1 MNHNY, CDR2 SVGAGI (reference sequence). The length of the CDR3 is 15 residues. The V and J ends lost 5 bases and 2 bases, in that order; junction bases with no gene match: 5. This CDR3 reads CASSAGTGFTDTQYF. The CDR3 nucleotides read TGTGCCAGCAGTGCCGGGACAGGGTTCACAGATACGCAGTATTTT.

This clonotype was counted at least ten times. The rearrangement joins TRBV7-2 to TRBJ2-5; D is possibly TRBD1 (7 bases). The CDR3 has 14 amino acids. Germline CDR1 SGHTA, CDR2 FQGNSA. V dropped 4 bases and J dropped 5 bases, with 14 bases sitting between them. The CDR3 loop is CASSSRGAWETQYF. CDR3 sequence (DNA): TGTGCCAGCAGCTCCAGGGGGGCTTGGGAGACCCAGTACTTC.

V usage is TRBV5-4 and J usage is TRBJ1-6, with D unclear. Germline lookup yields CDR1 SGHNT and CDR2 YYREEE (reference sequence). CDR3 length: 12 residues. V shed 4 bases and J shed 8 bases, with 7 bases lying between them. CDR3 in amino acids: CASSARDSPLHF. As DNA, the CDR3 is TGTGCCAGCAGCGCTAGAGATTCACCCCTCCACTTT.

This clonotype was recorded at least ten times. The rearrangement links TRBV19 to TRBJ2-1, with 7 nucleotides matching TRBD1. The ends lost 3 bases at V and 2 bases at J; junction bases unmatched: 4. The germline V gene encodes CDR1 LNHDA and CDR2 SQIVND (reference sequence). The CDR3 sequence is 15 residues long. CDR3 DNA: TGTGCCAGTAGTATGGAAGGGGGCGCCTACAATGAGCAGTTCTTC. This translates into CASSMEGGAYNEQFF.

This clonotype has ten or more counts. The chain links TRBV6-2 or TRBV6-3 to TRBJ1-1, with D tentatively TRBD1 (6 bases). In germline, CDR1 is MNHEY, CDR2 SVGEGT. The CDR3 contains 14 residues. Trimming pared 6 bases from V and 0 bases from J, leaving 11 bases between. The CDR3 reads CASRTGHLNTEAFF. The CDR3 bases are TGTGCCAGCAGGACGGGACACTTGAACACTGAAGCTTTCTTT.

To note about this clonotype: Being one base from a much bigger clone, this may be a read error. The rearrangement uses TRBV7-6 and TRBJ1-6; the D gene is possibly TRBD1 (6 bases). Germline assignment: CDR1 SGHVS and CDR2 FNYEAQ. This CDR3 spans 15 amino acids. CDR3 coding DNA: TGTGGCAGCAGCTCAGGGGTATCCTATAATTCACCCCTCCACTTT. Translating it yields CGSSSGVSYNSPLHF.

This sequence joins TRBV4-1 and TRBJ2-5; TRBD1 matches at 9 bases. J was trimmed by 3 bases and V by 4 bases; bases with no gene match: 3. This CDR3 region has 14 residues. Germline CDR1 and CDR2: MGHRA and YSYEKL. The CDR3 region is CASSLGQGKETQYF. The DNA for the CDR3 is TGCGCCAGCAGCCTCGGACAGGGGAAAGAGACCCAGTACTTC.

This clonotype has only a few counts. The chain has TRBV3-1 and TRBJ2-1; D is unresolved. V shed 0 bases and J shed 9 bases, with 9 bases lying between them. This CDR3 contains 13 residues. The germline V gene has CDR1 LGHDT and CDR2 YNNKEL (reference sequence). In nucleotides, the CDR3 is TGTGCCAGCAGCCAAGATACGACAAGTGAGCAGTTCTTC. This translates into CASSQDTTSEQFF.

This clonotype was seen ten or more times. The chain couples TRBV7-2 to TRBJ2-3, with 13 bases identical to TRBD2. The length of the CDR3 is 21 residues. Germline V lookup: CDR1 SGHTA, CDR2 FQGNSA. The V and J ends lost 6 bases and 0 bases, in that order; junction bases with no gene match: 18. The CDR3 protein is CASRTLAGGPDFYSSTDTQYF. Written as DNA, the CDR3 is TGTGCCAGCAGAACACTAGCGGGGGGGCCGGACTTCTATTCTAGCACAGATACGCAGTATTTT.

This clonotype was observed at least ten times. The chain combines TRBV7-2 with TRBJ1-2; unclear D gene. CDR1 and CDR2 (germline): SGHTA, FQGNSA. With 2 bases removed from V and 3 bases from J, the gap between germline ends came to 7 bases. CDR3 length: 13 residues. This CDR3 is CASSLHLDYGYTF. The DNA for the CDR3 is TGTGCCAGCAGCTTACACCTGGACTATGGCTACACCTTC.

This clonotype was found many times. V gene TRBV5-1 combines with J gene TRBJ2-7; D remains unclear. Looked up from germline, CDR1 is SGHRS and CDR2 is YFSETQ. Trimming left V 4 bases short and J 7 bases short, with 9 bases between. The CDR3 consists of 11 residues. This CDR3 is CASSGDEEQYV. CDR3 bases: TGCGCCAGCAGCGGGGATGAGGAGCAGTACGTC.

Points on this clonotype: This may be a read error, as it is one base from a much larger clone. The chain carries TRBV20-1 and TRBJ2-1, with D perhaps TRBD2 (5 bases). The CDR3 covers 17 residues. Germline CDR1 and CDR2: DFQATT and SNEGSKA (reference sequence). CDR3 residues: CSARAADPRAAYSEQFF. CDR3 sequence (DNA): TGCAGTGCTAGAGCGGCCGATCCGCGGGCCGCCTACAGTGAGCAGTTCTTC.

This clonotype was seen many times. The CDR3 sequence: CASIDLGLSGETQYF. The CDR3 DNA reads TGTGCCAGCATTGACTTGGGACTCTCGGGAGAGACCCAGTACTTC. The rearrangement links TRBV2 to TRBJ2-5; D might be TRBD2 (6 bases). V lost 7 bases and J lost 4, with 19 bases in between. Per germline, CDR1 SNHLY and CDR2 FYNNEI. This CDR3 has 15 residues.

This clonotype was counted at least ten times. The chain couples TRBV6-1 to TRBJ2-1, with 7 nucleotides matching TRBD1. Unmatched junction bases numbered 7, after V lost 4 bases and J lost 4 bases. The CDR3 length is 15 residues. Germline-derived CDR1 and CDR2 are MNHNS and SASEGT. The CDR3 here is CASSGRDRLYNEQFF. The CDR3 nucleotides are TGTGCCAGCAGTGGCAGGGACAGACTATACAATGAGCAGTTCTTC.

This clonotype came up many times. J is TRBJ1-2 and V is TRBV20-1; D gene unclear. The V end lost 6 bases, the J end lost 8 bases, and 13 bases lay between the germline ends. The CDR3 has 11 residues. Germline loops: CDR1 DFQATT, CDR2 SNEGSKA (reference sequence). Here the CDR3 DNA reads TGCAGTGCCACCCTTTGGGAAGGCTACACCTTC. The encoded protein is CSATLWEGYTF.

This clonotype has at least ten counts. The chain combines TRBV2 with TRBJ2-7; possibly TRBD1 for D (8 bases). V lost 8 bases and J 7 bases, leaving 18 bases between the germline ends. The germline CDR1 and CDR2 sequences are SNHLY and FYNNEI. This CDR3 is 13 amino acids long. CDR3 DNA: TGTGCCAGCGGCTACACAGGGGGGGGAGAGCAGTACGTC. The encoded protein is CASGYTGGGEQYV.